The entry below describes one TCR beta chain. Its specificity is unknown. This specimen comes from a study of T cells in Graves' hyperthyroidism and ophthalmopathy. Germline-derived CDR1 and CDR2 are LNHNV and YYDKDF (reference sequence). This CDR3 has 15 residues. The J segment lost 5 bases and the V segment lost 5 bases, leaving 6 bases of the junction unmatched. Investigators excluded patients with uncontrolled infection, other autoimmune disease, pregnancy or lactation. Together with thyroid ultrasound, orbital computed tomography, serum thyroxine and TRAb, clinical symptoms were used for diagnoses. Amplification of TCR beta CDR3 regions was performed using RNA transcripts as template. Carried out on the TCR CDR3, a first-round RT-PCR used the HTBI primer set. In TCRdb, the multiplex PCR reads were re-called with MiXCR into one record per CDR3 protein. The data contain 450,000 to 700,000 distinct CDR3 sequences, more than 45% of them singletons.

Study-wide results and limits: Model-based prediction identified ophthalmopathy a median approximately 6.2 months prior to its onset. Blood held most thyroid clonotypes expanded above 0.001 frequency.

The TCR sequence derives from an adult woman with Graves' disease, either hyperthyroidism or ophthalmopathy (not recorded which). The specimen sequenced was peripheral blood or thyroid tissue (not recorded which). The chain uses TRBV15 and TRBJ2-5; 12 bases line up with TRBD2. The CDR3 sequence: CATSQRLAGAETQYF. The CDR3 DNA follows: TGTGCCACCAGCCAACGACTAGCGGGGGCGGAGACCCAGTACTTC.